This T cell receptor (beta chain) was identified during a study of T cell responses to AZD1222 COVID-19 vaccine. Of note for this clone: Its antigen remains unidentified.

Produced via immunoSEQ multiplex PCR; TCRdb's table is partial and in-frame only. The table has about 84,000 clones, roughly nine tenths seen once; the top ten hold about 1.6%. The study's findings and limits: Across the whole spike, CD4 TCRs peaked at regions 160-218 and 743-854. Recipients of two AZD1222 doses showed rising Spike-specific TCR breadth and depth. Baseline serology detected seropositivity in only a handful of AZD1222 recipients.

V was clipped by 4 bases and J by 5 bases, with 17 bases between them. Germline CDR1 and CDR2: SGHVS and FNYEAQ. The CDR3 contains 15 residues. The sample consisted of peripheral blood, taken on day 0 of AZD1222 vaccination. The chain employs TRBV7-6 and TRBJ2-5; the D is unclear. This clonotype originated in an adult in good health. Here the CDR3 reads CASSSQLGTLETQYF. The CDR3 nucleotides read TGTGCCAGCAGCTCACAACTGGGTACCCTGGAGACCCAGTACTTC.